One sample yielded the 27 T cell receptor beta chains listed below, sequenced in a study of CD8 T cells in ankylosing spondylitis. Study observations and caveats: A TCR beta motif made of several highly homologous variants seemed typical of ankylosing spondylitis blood.

TCRdb ran MiXCR on the 5' RACE reads and lists one entry per CDR3 protein. The data contain about 340,000 distinct CDR3 sequences, 7.5% to 9% of them singletons. No cognate antigen is known for these TCRs. Sample: blood, either unsorted or a sorted T cell fraction (not recorded which). These receptor sequences come from a male donor with ankylosing spondylitis.

This clonotype was seen a handful of times. The chain joins TRBV5-1 to TRBJ2-1, with D perhaps given as TRBD1 or TRBD2 (5 bases each). Trimming left V 4 bases short and J 2 bases short, with 13 bases between. Germline lookup yields CDR1 SGHRS and CDR2 YFSETQ. The CDR3 spans 15 residues. In DNA, the CDR3 is TGCGCCAGCAGCCCTCGGGGCCGAACCTACAATGAGCAGTTCTTC. This sequence encodes CASSPRGRTYNEQFF.

CDR3 amino acids: CASSLTVGNQPQHF. In DNA form, the CDR3 reads TGTGCCAGCAGCTTAACTGTAGGCAATCAGCCCCAGCATTTT. The V and J genes are TRBV7-2 and TRBJ1-5; D is undetermined. This CDR3 spans 14 amino acids. CDR1 and CDR2 from the germline V gene are SGHTA and FQGNSA. The V gene lost 2 bases and the J gene lost 2 bases, with 7 bases spanning the gap.

This clonotype was recorded at least ten times. The V gene is TRBV18, the J gene TRBJ2-3; D not certain. The CDR3 has 11 amino acids. Trimming took off 2 bases at V and 6 bases at J, with 3 bases between the two ends. Germline V gene lookup returns CDR1 KGHSH and CDR2 LQKENI. CDR3 region: CASSPWDTQYF. In DNA, the CDR3 is TGTGCCAGCTCACCATGGGATACGCAGTATTTT.

The V gene is TRBV12-3 or TRBV12-4, the J gene TRBJ2-3; D may be TRBD2 (6 bases). Trimming cost V 1 base and J 14 bases, with 16 bases left between them. There are 13 residues in the CDR3. The CDR3 nucleotides are TGTGCCAGCAGTTTAGGCCTTGCGGGGTACGGGTATTTT. This gives the protein CASSLGLAGYGYF.

This clonotype has just a few counts. The CDR3 protein is CASTTQAYNEQFF. For the CDR3, the DNA is TGCGCCAGCACCACGCAGGCCTACAATGAGCAGTTCTTC. V usage is TRBV5-1 and J usage is TRBJ2-1; D remains unclear. V was shortened by 6 bases and J by 2 bases, with 9 bases between the two germline ends. Germline V lookup: CDR1 SGHRS, CDR2 YFSETQ. This CDR3 is 13 amino acids long.

The CDR3 coding sequence is TGCGCCAGCAGCTTCAAATATGAGCAGTTCTTC. Translating gives CASSFKYEQFF. V and J are TRBV5-1 and TRBJ2-1; D uncertain. The V end was cut by 2 bases, the J end by 8 bases, with 5 bases between. Germline CDR1 SGHRS, CDR2 YFSETQ. This CDR3 is built from 11 residues. Supplemented by reference TRBV5-1 and TRBJ2-1, the full variable domain reads KAGVTQTPRYLIKTRGQQVTLSCSPISGHRSVSWYQQTPGQGLQFLFEYFSETQRNKGNFPGRFSGRQFSNSRSEMNVSTLELGDSALYLCASSFKYEQFFGPGTRLTVL.

This clonotype was observed at least ten times. V usage is TRBV7-9 and J usage is TRBJ2-2, with TRBD2 as a possible D gene (5 bases). CDR1 SEHNR and CDR2 FQNEAQ come from the germline V gene (reference sequence). Trimming removed 5 bases from V and 5 bases from J, with 6 bases in between. This CDR3 region has 12 residues. The chain's CDR3 is CASSRGTGELFF. The CDR3, as DNA: TGTGCCAGCAGCAGAGGGACCGGGGAGCTGTTTTTT.

The chain is built from TRBV29-1 and TRBJ2-3; TRBD2 agrees at 7 bases. This CDR3 region has 15 residues. Germline trimming cut 7 bases from V and 2 bases from J; bases unmatched to any gene: 12. Germline V gives CDR1 SQVTM, CDR2 ANQGSEA. CDR3 amino acids: CSGKGRAFSTDTQYF. Here the CDR3 DNA reads TGCAGCGGTAAGGGGAGGGCCTTCTCCACAGATACGCAGTATTTT.

V is TRBV3-1 and J is TRBJ2-3; D may be TRBD2 (5 bases). V was pared by 6 bases and J by 6 bases, with 13 bases between. The germline CDR1 and CDR2 sequences are LGHDT and YNNKEL (reference sequence). The length of the CDR3 is 13 residues. As DNA, the CDR3 is TGTGCCAGCAGACTAGAGTCGTCGGATACGCAGTATTTT. Protein product: CASRLESSDTQYF.

The sample holds a few counts of this clonotype. This chain uses TRBV7-9 with TRBJ2-1, with D perhaps TRBD2 (5 bases). The length of the CDR3 is 13 residues. With 8 bases removed from V and 3 bases from J, the gap between germline ends came to 11 bases. Germline CDR1 reads SEHNR; CDR2 reads FQNEAQ (reference sequence). CDR3 in DNA: TGTGCCAGCTGGGAGAGGAACTACAATGAGCAGTTCTTC. It translates to CASWERNYNEQFF.

This clonotype has only a few counts. This chain uses TRBV12-3 or TRBV12-4 with TRBJ1-5, with a possible D match to TRBD1 (6 bases). The CDR3 covers 15 residues. Trimming removed 5 bases from V and 1 base from J, with 12 bases in between. In nucleotides, the CDR3 is TGTGCCAGCAGTGTGACAGGAGAGAGCAATCAGCCCCAGCATTTT. Translating gives CASSVTGESNQPQHF.

The chain links TRBV2 to TRBJ2-3; TRBD2 aligns across 7 bases. CDR1 is SNHLY, CDR2 FYNNEI, per germline. V gave up 7 bases and J gave up 6 bases; unmatched junction bases: 10. The CDR3 has 14 residues. The CDR3, as DNA: TGTGCCAGCACTGCGATTCGGGAGGCGGATACGCAGTATTTT. It translates to CASTAIREADTQYF.

This clonotype occurred many times. The chain combines TRBV6-1 with TRBJ1-2; 12 nucleotides agree with TRBD1. Germline assignment: CDR1 MNHNS and CDR2 SASEGT. The CDR3 loop spans 15 amino acids. The J segment lost 1 base and the V segment lost 5 bases, leaving 2 bases of the junction unmatched. This chain's CDR3 is CASSRDRGHNYGYTF. In DNA form, the CDR3 reads TGTGCCAGCAGTCGGGACAGGGGGCATAACTATGGCTACACCTTC.

This clonotype appeared many times. J is TRBJ1-4 and V is TRBV6-5, with D perhaps matching TRBD1 (5 bases). The germline gives CDR1 MNHEY, CDR2 SVGAGI. Deletions cut 2 bases from V and 7 bases from J, with 14 bases between. This CDR3 spans 15 amino acids. CDR3 residues: CASSYGTRDAEKLFF. As DNA, the CDR3 is TGTGCCAGCAGTTACGGAACCCGGGACGCTGAAAAACTGTTTTTT.

This clonotype was seen a handful of times. V and J are TRBV7-6 and TRBJ2-3, with 7 positions matching TRBD2. This CDR3 is built from 15 residues. Germline loops: CDR1 SGHVS, CDR2 FNYEAQ. V gave up 6 bases and J gave up 0 bases; unmatched junction bases: 6. The CDR3 loop reads CASSSAGASTDTQYF. The CDR3 coding sequence is TGTGCCAGCAGTTCGGCGGGAGCGAGCACAGATACGCAGTATTTT.

This clonotype was counted only a few times. The CDR3 nucleotides are TGTGCCAGCAGTTTATCCAGCCCGGTCTACAATGAGCAGTTCTTC. This encodes CASSLSSPVYNEQFF. This rearrangement joins TRBV12-3 or TRBV12-4 to TRBJ2-1, with D hard to call. The CDR3 sequence is 15 residues long. V dropped 2 bases and J dropped 3 bases, with 11 bases sitting between them.

This clonotype came up a few times. The chain employs TRBV27 and TRBJ1-2, with D tentatively TRBD1 (6 bases). CDR3 length: 15 amino acids. Germline loops: CDR1 MNHEY, CDR2 SMNVEV (reference sequence). Trimming removed 2 bases from V and 3 bases from J, with 13 bases in between. Here the CDR3 reads CASSLRGSLYYGYTF. The CDR3 region has the DNA TGTGCCAGCAGTTTAAGGGGGTCTCTATACTATGGCTACACCTTC.

This clonotype was recorded at least ten times. J is TRBJ1-5 and V is TRBV20-1; D not resolved. Germline values: CDR1 DFQATT, CDR2 SNEGSKA (reference sequence). This CDR3 has 15 residues. With 2 bases removed from V and 0 bases from J, the gap between germline ends came to 11 bases. CDR3 amino acids: CSARTPVTSNQPQHF. CDR3 nucleotide sequence: TGCAGTGCTAGAACACCGGTTACTAGCAATCAGCCCCAGCATTTT.

This clonotype has ten or more counts. This chain links TRBV6-2 or TRBV6-3 with TRBJ2-1; D is undetermined. V was shortened by 0 bases and J by 6 bases, with 6 bases between the two germline ends. The CDR3 extends over 13 amino acids. Germline-derived CDR1 and CDR2 are MNHEY and SVGEGT. The CDR3 region has the DNA TGTGCCAGCAGTTACTCAGAACCCAATGAGCAGTTCTTC. It codes for CASSYSEPNEQFF.

The rearrangement links TRBV12-3 or TRBV12-4 to TRBJ1-2; weak D call: TRBD1 (6 bases). V lost 5 bases to trimming and J lost 6 bases, with 19 bases between them. The CDR3 is made up of 15 amino acids. CDR3: CASSIQGHRWDGYTF. CDR3 DNA sequence: TGTGCCAGCAGTATCCAGGGGCACAGGTGGGATGGCTACACCTTC.

The table lists this clonotype with a few counts. The rearrangement links TRBV24-1 to TRBJ2-7; maybe TRBD1 (5 bases). V was shortened by 3 bases and J by 0 bases, with 11 bases between the two germline ends. This CDR3 has 15 residues. The germline gives CDR1 KGHDR, CDR2 SFDVKD. This CDR3 is CATSDLADSSYEQYF. The CDR3 bases are TGTGCCACCAGTGATCTGGCAGACAGCTCCTACGAGCAGTACTTC.

This clonotype was seen many times. The J gene is TRBJ2-5, the V gene TRBV7-6, with TRBD2 matching 10 bases. J was trimmed by 2 bases and V by 5 bases; bases with no gene match: 8. Germline loops: CDR1 SGHVS, CDR2 FNYEAQ. The CDR3 contains 16 residues. CDR3 DNA sequence: TGTGCCAGCAGCCCAGACGGGACTAGCGTACAAGAGACCCAGTACTTC. As protein: CASSPDGTSVQETQYF.

This clonotype was seen a handful of times. The CDR3 here is CASSPRGPRESEQYF. CDR3 DNA: TGTGCCAGCAGCCCCAGAGGCCCCCGGGAGTCCGAGCAGTACTTC. V is TRBV7-9 and J is TRBJ2-7; D may be TRBD2 (6 bases). CDR3 length: 15 residues. In germline, CDR1 is SEHNR, CDR2 FQNEAQ (reference sequence). The V and J ends lost 5 bases and 6 bases respectively, with 20 bases between them.

This clonotype was recorded many times. The V and J genes are TRBV9 and TRBJ2-2; the D is unclear. The CDR3 consists of 15 residues. Trimming pared 3 bases from V and 2 bases from J, leaving 11 bases between. Germline lookup yields CDR1 SGDLS and CDR2 YYNGEE. The CDR3 bases are TGTGCCAGCAGCGGGAAGGCCGGTAACACCGGGGAGCTGTTTTTT. It encodes CASSGKAGNTGELFF. Supplemented by reference TRBV9 and TRBJ2-2, the full variable domain reads DSGVTQTPKHLITATGQRVTLRCSPRSGDLSVYWYQQSLDQGLQFLIQYYNGEERAKGNILERFSAQQFPDLHSELNLSSLELGDSALYFCASSGKAGNTGELFFGEGSRLTVL.

V is TRBV7-8 and J is TRBJ2-3; 8 nucleotides line up with TRBD2. Losses at the gene ends were 0 bases for V and 1 base for J; bases not matched to a gene: 0. This CDR3 is 15 amino acids long. CDR1 is SGHVS and CDR2 is FQNEAQ in the germline V gene. The CDR3 is CASSLASGGTDTQYF. CDR3 bases: TGTGCCAGCAGCTTAGCTAGCGGGGGCACAGATACGCAGTATTTT.

This clonotype was observed a handful of times. The V and J genes are TRBV9 and TRBJ2-1; the D is unclear. From germline, CDR1 is SGDLS and CDR2 YYNGEE. Deletions cut 0 bases from V and 10 bases from J, with 5 bases between. This CDR3 has 11 residues. The CDR3 sequence is CASSVAAEQFF. CDR3 DNA sequence: TGTGCCAGCAGCGTAGCAGCAGAGCAGTTCTTC.

This clonotype was counted between two and nine times. The chain is built from TRBV28 and TRBJ2-5, with 9 bases that match TRBD1. This CDR3 is 15 amino acids long. Germline V gene data show CDR1 as MDHEN and CDR2 as SYDVKM. V lost 6 bases and J lost 5; bases outside the gene matches: 10. The CDR3 spells CASSSDRGPSETQYF. The CDR3 DNA reads as TGTGCCAGCAGCTCGGACAGGGGACCCTCGGAGACCCAGTACTTC.